The present entry profiles one T cell receptor (beta chain) with its context. Its antigen has not been determined. Within one base of it there is no much larger clone, and no base qualities were kept. The entire isolated RNA was reverse transcribed using the High Capacity cDNA Reverse Transcription Kit, and thus expressed TCRB transcripts were sequenced. Deep immunoSEQ sequencing was applied to naive, central memory and regulatory T cell samples, giving an average of roughly 3.3 million total reads per sample. After sorted cells were lysed in RLT buffer, RNA was extracted with DNase-treated RNeasy Micro or Mini kits, with the choice depending on cell number. To prevent cross-contamination, each cell subset was processed individually, whereas patient and healthy donor samples were processed jointly. The immunoSEQ multiplex PCR was used to amplify TCRB sequences from cDNA, generating 87-bp fragments that spanned the CDR3 region. Amplicons were sequenced on the Illumina HiSeq platform. The authors processed their data as follows. Synthetic template baselines were used to correct PCR bias computationally, reads within Hamming distance 2 were collapsed together, and singletons that could not be merged were discarded. By aligning reads against IMGT, V, D and J genes, CDR3 length, and insertions or deletions at six rearrangement sites were assigned. Within each subset, clonotype counts were normalized to the number of sorted cells before true diversity and Gini coefficients were calculated with the tcR R package. The overlap coefficient, calculated on TCRB nucleotide sequences, was used to measure repertoire sharing. The immuneACCESS repertoire file appears here via TCRdb, limited to in-frame rearrangements. These files lack a portion of the clones; in checked studies, under half of the deficit traces to unresolved V genes, and the cause of the others is not known. That table furnishes V, J and clone size, whereas the DNA furnished D and trimming. The sample table holds 110,000 to 150,000 clones, of which 9.5% to 10% were seen once. Approximately 0.69% of the sample goes to the ten largest clones.

This sample stems from a study of beta chain features in type 1 diabetes listed by TCRdb under 2018. Background for the entire study: Mean age, gender distribution, total cell number and subset yield did not differ between patients and healthy donors. Whereas all 28 donors provided naive and central memory subsets, regulatory and stem cell-like memory subsets were isolated from just 8 patients and about 8 healthy donors. A total of 85 million to 110 million sorted cells were examined across all samples, and RNA yield correlated strongly with the number of cells per subset. In the study, TCRB repertoires of sorted circulating CD4+ T cell subsets from recently diagnosed type 1 diabetes patients were compared with those of matched healthy donors. Results and caveats for the whole study, not just this receptor: Sequencing cDNA rather than genomic DNA could over-represent highly expressing activated cells, although activation and CD3 levels did not differ between groups. HLA sub-analyses involved small numbers of individuals, so any influence of HLA type on TCRB rearrangement remained unresolved. Naive, central memory and regulatory TCRB repertoires appeared to be more similar among patients than among healthy donors. At VDJ recombination sites, patients with type 1 diabetes made fewer insertions and deleted more nucleotides, a pattern implying thymic rearrangement abnormalities. PCR may preferentially amplify shorter templates, but because patient and control samples were amplified and corrected together, any resulting skew would affect both groups equally. A moderate but significant shortening of TCRB CDR3 length was observed in type 1 diabetes patients in all four CD4+ subsets.

The CDR3 covers 15 residues, taking in both the cysteine and the phenylalanine. Only the CDR3 part of the read is kept: 45 bases, read in frame from the first base. Relative to germline, V is 7 bases shorter and J is 2 bases shorter, with 19 bases between their ends. The germline V gene yields SGHDT for CDR1 and YYEEEE for CDR2. A single peripheral blood draw of approximately 100 mL on average was collected from each donor into heparinised tubes. Using a panel that included CD45RO, CCR7, CD25, CD127, CD95 and CD27, naive, central memory, regulatory and stem cell-like memory CD4+ T cells were sorted on a BD FACSAria II. Purity was above 95% for every sorted population. Right away, PBMCs were isolated by Lymphoprep density gradient centrifugation and were stained directly, with no culture step. So that batch effects would be minimized, each experiment stained and sorted samples in pairs, pairing one healthy donor with one patient.

The chain employs TRBV5-6 and TRBJ2-7; tentative D gene TRBD2, with 6 bases matching. The sequenced material came from central memory CD4+ T cells from blood. This TCR was sampled from a woman in her forties in good health. The nucleotide sequence is given as TGTGCCAGCGGATCCGTTATAGCGGCAACCTACGAGCAGTACTTC. Its protein is CASGSVIAATYEQYF.